This T cell receptor beta chain was obtained from a study of T cells after yellow fever vaccination (dated by TCRdb to 2018 to 2020). Describing the broader study: The SMART-Seq v4 Ultra Low Input RNA kit was used to prepare libraries from fractions with low cell numbers. To track T-cell clones before and after primary and booster YFV17D yellow fever vaccination, bulk TCR alpha and beta repertoires were sequenced longitudinally. Two healthy male donors made up the cohort, one aged 18 to 29 years and the other aged 30 to 40 years. Blood samples were taken at several timepoints before and after primary and secondary immunization, and bulk PBMC replicates and cell subsets were isolated. Results the study describes overall, beyond this receptor: Computational filtering was required because FACS-sorted repertoires could contain abundant contaminating clonotypes from the bulk population. Compared with the primary T-cell response, the secondary T-cell response was weaker but faster, peaking on day 5 rather than day 15. Most clones expanded after primary vaccination were re-detected after the booster (around 96% of CD4 and around 88% of CD8), suggesting broad memory maintenance. The study included only a couple of donors, which limits how far the findings can be generalized. A small share of clonotypes was detected in both CD4 and CD8 compartments, with the overlap likely arising from convergent recombination.

What this sample's treatment or condition label stands for: live attenuated yellow fever vaccine strain. At each blood-draw timepoint, two biological replicates of bulk PBMCs were obtained. PBMCs were isolated from peripheral blood using a standard Ficoll-Paque protocol. TriZol was used to extract RNA from bulk PBMCs, CD4 and CD8 fractions, and dextramer-positive and dextramer-negative fractions. The sequencing machine was an Illumina NovaSeq 6000. TCR cDNA was synthesized by 5'RACE template switching, which introduced a universal primer site and unique molecular identifiers. cDNA synthesis was primed from both the TCR alpha and TCR beta constant segments. Libraries were amplified in two PCR steps, with sample barcodes and sequencing adapters added in the second step. Sequencing of libraries was done on Illumina HiSeq 2500 (2x100 bp) or NovaSeq (2x150 bp). For the original study's pipeline: MIGEC handled demultiplexing of reads and collapsing into UMI consensus sequences, while MiXCR performed V(D)J alignment. Vaccine-responding clonotypes were defined with edgeR using replicate PBMC samples, requiring FDR below 0.01 and a log2 fold change above 5 up to day 15. CD4 or CD8 identity was assigned to each bulk clonotype according to whether the clonotype was present at higher abundance in the sequenced CD4 repertoire or the sequenced CD8 repertoire. The public sequencing data were trimmed at Q25 with fastp and processed into clonotypes with MiXCR by TCRdb, which kept only in-frame beta chains. Identical CDR3 protein sequences are pooled into one entry, listed with their most common genes and DNA. TCRdb's processing, not the study's, gives the V and J calls here. The sample table records 300,000 to 350,000 distinct CDR3 sequences; 3.5% to 4.5% of these occur just once. The top ten clones comprise roughly a fifth of the sample.

Concerning this clonotype: Its antigen specificity is not known. No quality values exist for individual bases; no much larger clone is one base distant.

V is reduced by 3 bases and J by 1 base, leaving a spacing of 11 bases between them. The cysteine opens and the phenylalanine closes a CDR3 of 15 amino acids. This entry keeps only the CDR3 DNA: 45 bases, framed from base 1. CDR1 and CDR2 were assigned from the germline V gene as WSHSY and SAAADI. Material: PBMCs, obtained 15 days after the yellow fever booster vaccination. The rearranged segments are TRBV10-2 and TRBJ2-3, and TRBD2 may be the D gene, going by 6 matching bases. The TCR comes from a man between 18 and 29 years old who received the YFV17D yellow fever vaccine. The encoded CDR3 is CASSDWGVGTDTQYF. The nucleotide sequence reads as follows: TGCGCCAGCAGTGATTGGGGGGTGGGCACAGATACGCAGTATTTT.